The subject of this entry is one TCR beta chain. Germline V gene sequence: CDR1 MNHEY, CDR2 SVGEGT. This CDR3 has 14 residues. Trimming took 4 bases from V and 7 from J, leaving 11 bases between them. The data were taken from a study of prognosis after radiotherapy for stage I lung cancer. At the level of the study: Deemed medically inoperable were all patients with non-small cell lung cancer.

Genomic DNA yielded TCR beta CDR3, amplified by two-round multiplex PCR. The first PCR round targeted every TRBV and TRBJ gene with specific primers. TCRdb redid the calling of the multiplex PCR reads with MiXCR, one entry per CDR3 protein. This table holds under 55,000 distinct CDR3 sequences, approximately 35% found once. This chain uses TRBV6-2 or TRBV6-3 with TRBJ1-6; D is undetermined. The clonotype originates from a donor aged 50 or older with non-small cell lung cancer. The material was PBMCs, obtained before or after stereotactic body radiation therapy (not recorded which). CDR3 residues: CASSFDPPNSPLHF. DNA of the CDR3: TGTGCCAGCAGTTTCGATCCACCAAATTCACCCCTCCACTTT.